Listed below are T cell receptor beta chains from one sample, sequenced in a study of T-cell memory formation after mild COVID-19. TCRdb itself ran the 5' RACE reads through MiXCR, one entry per CDR3 protein. Of fewer than 550,000 distinct CDR3 sequences in the sample, approximately 20% were seen once. Sequenced input: PBMCs or a T cell subset sorted from them (not recorded which). The source of these receptors is an adult woman who had mild COVID-19 (a few samples of this study predate the infection). Cell type and time point are not known. Each CDR3 is given with its conserved first and last residue. Fields, in order: CDR3 DNA, CDR3 protein, V gene, J gene, D gene, clone size. The D gene is left open where the match is weak. Size is omitted from some rows. Given values are once, few, many or a class for expanded clones.

TGTGCCAGCAGCCAGGTAGCGGGAGGGAGTATCAATGAGCAGTTCTTC	CASSQVAGGSINEQFF	TRBV3-1	TRBJ2-1	TRBD2	many
TGCAGTGCTAGAGATGGTCTTGGAGGGAGGCAGACCACCTACAATGAGCAGTTCTTC	CSARDGLGGRQTTYNEQFF	TRBV20-1	TRBJ2-1	NA	NA
TGTGCCAGCAGTTCCCCGGGACTAGGGACAGATACGCAGTATTTT	CASSSPGLGTDTQYF	TRBV28	TRBJ2-3	TRBD2	few
TGTGCCAGCACCCCCCAGGGGGGCGGCTATGGCTACACCTTC	CASTPQGGGYGYTF	TRBV2	TRBJ1-2	TRBD1	NA
TGTGCCAGCAGTATCCAGGGGGCGGACTATGGCTACACCTTC	CASSIQGADYGYTF	TRBV12-3/TRBV12-4	TRBJ1-2	TRBD1	NA
TGTGCCAGCAGCTTACACGGAGTCCCGAACACCGGGGAGCTGTTTTTT	CASSLHGVPNTGELFF	TRBV7-3	TRBJ2-2	NA	NA
TGCGCCAGCAGCTCATTACAGGGGGCGGATACGCAGTATTTT	CASSSLQGADTQYF	TRBV5-1	TRBJ2-3	TRBD1	NA
TGTGCCAGCAGGACGGGGCCCGGGGAGCTGTTTTTT	CASRTGPGELFF	TRBV25-1	TRBJ2-2	NA	NA
TGTGCCAGCAGTTTCGGGGTCTATAATTCACCCCTCCACTTT	CASSFGVYNSPLHF	TRBV27	TRBJ1-6	NA	few
TGCGCCAGCAGCCAAAGGACAGGGGTCGATGGCTACACCTTC	CASSQRTGVDGYTF	TRBV4-1	TRBJ1-2	TRBD1	few
TGTGCCAGCAGCCCTACTTTGACAGGGACGAACACCGGGGAGCTGTTTTTT	CASSPTLTGTNTGELFF	TRBV7-6	TRBJ2-2	TRBD1	NA
TGTGCCAGCAGAACGATCCGGGACAGGGGGATCCCCCGAAACTATGGCTACACCTTC	CASRTIRDRGIPRNYGYTF	TRBV6-6	TRBJ1-2	TRBD1	few
TGTGCCAGCAGCCAAGGGGCAGGGATGAACACTGAAGCTTTCTTT	CASSQGAGMNTEAFF	TRBV4-2	TRBJ1-1	NA	few
TGCAGCGTTGTACTGGGGGTGCCCCAAGGAGTCGAGCAGTACTTC	CSVVLGVPQGVEQYF	TRBV29-1	TRBJ2-7	NA	few
TGTGCCAGCAGCTTAGTCGGGATAGAGCAGTTCTTC	CASSLVGIEQFF	TRBV7-2	TRBJ2-1	NA	few
TGCGCCAGCAGCTTGCACGGCCTGGATTATGGCTACACCTTC	CASSLHGLDYGYTF	TRBV5-1	TRBJ1-2	NA	NA
TGCAGTGCTAGAGGGAAAGAGACCGTACCAACCTACGAGCAGTACTTC	CSARGKETVPTYEQYF	TRBV20-1	TRBJ2-7	NA	few
TGCGCCAGCAGCCGTGACAGGGTCAACGGCTACACCTTC	CASSRDRVNGYTF	TRBV5-1	TRBJ1-2	TRBD1	NA
TGTGCCAGCAGTTCCGCCGGGACAGGGGACTACGAGCAGTACTTC	CASSSAGTGDYEQYF	TRBV6-5	TRBJ2-7	TRBD1	few
TGTGCCAGCAGCTTAGCTCTGACTAGCGGGGGCACAGATACGCAGTATTTT	CASSLALTSGGTDTQYF	TRBV7-8	TRBJ2-3	TRBD2	many
TGTGCCAGCAGTCACCGGATATCTAGCACAGATACGCAGTATTTT	CASSHRISSTDTQYF	TRBV27	TRBJ2-3	NA	NA
TGCAGCGTTGTAGCGGGAGGAGGGGAGCAGTACTTC	CSVVAGGGEQYF	TRBV29-1	TRBJ2-7	TRBD2	NA
TGTGCCACCGGGCTAGCGGGGTACAATGAGCAGTTCTTC	CATGLAGYNEQFF	TRBV24-1	TRBJ2-1	TRBD2	NA
TGTGCCAGCAGCTTACTTGGGGGTAGCACAGATACGCAGTATTTT	CASSLLGGSTDTQYF	TRBV7-9	TRBJ2-3	NA	few
TGTGCCAGCAGCCCCCGACAGGGGTATACGCAGTATTTT	CASSPRQGYTQYF	TRBV7-3	TRBJ2-3	TRBD1	few
TGTGCCATCAGTGAGGGGACTCAAGAGACCCAGTACTTC	CAISEGTQETQYF	TRBV10-3	TRBJ2-5	NA	NA
TGTGCCAGCAGCCGAACAGGGGGCGCGCTAGATACGCAGTATTTT	CASSRTGGALDTQYF	TRBV13	TRBJ2-3	TRBD1	NA
TGCAGTGCTATCGATAAGGGGGGTCTCGCGTGGGACACTGAAGCTTTCTTT	CSAIDKGGLAWDTEAFF	TRBV20-1	TRBJ1-1	NA	few
TGCGCCAGCAGGCCAACCTACAATGAGCAGTTCTTC	CASRPTYNEQFF	TRBV5-1	TRBJ2-1	NA	NA
TGTGCCAGCAGTTTGGTGCGACCGAACACTGAAGCTTTCTTT	CASSLVRPNTEAFF	TRBV28	TRBJ1-1	NA	few
TGTGCCAGCAGTGAATCGGGGGCGAACACTGAAGCTTTCTTT	CASSESGANTEAFF	TRBV2	TRBJ1-1	NA	few
TGCAGCGTTGTCGGGGGAGGGCGCGGCACAGATACGCAGTATTTT	CSVVGGGRGTDTQYF	TRBV29-1	TRBJ2-3	TRBD2	few
TGTGCCAGCAGCTTAGAATCTGCAGATACGCAGTATTTT	CASSLESADTQYF	TRBV7-6	TRBJ2-3	NA	few
TGTGCCACCAGTGATGCCGGGACGAGCTCCTACAATGAGCAGTTCTTC	CATSDAGTSSYNEQFF	TRBV24-1	TRBJ2-1	NA	few
TGTGCCAGCTCGCTGGAATCTGGGGCCAACGTCCTGACTTTC	CASSLESGANVLTF	TRBV4-2	TRBJ2-6	NA	NA
TGTGCCAGCAGTAGAGGGGCGATCGATGAGCAGTTCTTC	CASSRGAIDEQFF	TRBV6-4	TRBJ2-1	NA	NA
TGTGCCAGTAGTATAGGGTCGGGTTCCACTGAAGCTTTCTTT	CASSIGSGSTEAFF	TRBV19	TRBJ1-1	NA	NA
TGTGCCAGCAGCTGGGGACAGGGATCGGGCAATGAGCAGTTCTTC	CASSWGQGSGNEQFF	TRBV5-4	TRBJ2-1	TRBD1	NA
TGTGCCAGCAGTCCCCTGGTGGGGGAGACCCAGTACTTC	CASSPLVGETQYF	TRBV12-3/TRBV12-4	TRBJ2-5	NA	many
TGCAGCGTCGGTATTAATGAAAAACTGTTTTTT	CSVGINEKLFF	TRBV29-1	TRBJ1-4	NA	few
TGTGCCAGCATCGACTCGACAGGGGGCGCGAACACTGAAGCTTTCTTT	CASIDSTGGANTEAFF	TRBV7-2	TRBJ1-1	TRBD1	NA
TGCAGTGCTAGTGCTAGCGGAATCACAGATACGCAGTATTTT	CSASASGITDTQYF	TRBV20-1	TRBJ2-3	TRBD2	NA
TGTGCCAGCAGTCTCTCTACGGCCTACCAGCAGTACTTC	CASSLSTAYQQYF	TRBV27	TRBJ2-7	NA	NA
TGTGCCAGCAGCTTAGGGGTGACATACACTGAAGCTTTCTTT	CASSLGVTYTEAFF	TRBV11-3	TRBJ1-1	NA	NA
TGTGCCATCGGATACTTAGGGACCACTAACACTGAAGCTTTCTTT	CAIGYLGTTNTEAFF	TRBV10-3	TRBJ1-1	NA	few
TGCGCCAGCAGCTCGGGACTTGCGGGGGTGGACATTCAGTACTTC	CASSSGLAGVDIQYF	TRBV5-1	TRBJ2-4	TRBD2	few
TGCGCCAGCAGCTCACCCGGACTAGCGGGGTTCAATGAGCAGTTCTTC	CASSSPGLAGFNEQFF	TRBV5-1	TRBJ2-1	TRBD2	NA
TGTGCCAGTAGTATTGATGGGGGGCCGGATGGCTACACCTTC	CASSIDGGPDGYTF	TRBV19	TRBJ1-2	NA	NA
TGTGCCAGCAGCCAAGGGGTCCAGGAAGCGGGAAGGGAAAATGAGCAGTTCTTC	CASSQGVQEAGRENEQFF	TRBV4-2	TRBJ2-1	TRBD2	NA
TGCAGTGCTAGACAGGGGGCGTTTGAAGCTTTCTTT	CSARQGAFEAFF	TRBV20-1	TRBJ1-1	TRBD1	few
TGTGCCAGCAGCTCCTGGACAGGGGGCTCCGGGGCCAACGTCCTGACTTTC	CASSSWTGGSGANVLTF	TRBV6-5	TRBJ2-6	TRBD1	NA
TGTGCCAGTAGCCTGTGGACTTCGAACACCGGGGAGCTGTTTTTT	CASSLWTSNTGELFF	TRBV19	TRBJ2-2	NA	few
TGTGCCAGCAGTGAAATGGGGGAGCTGTTTTTT	CASSEMGELFF	TRBV6-1	TRBJ2-2	NA	few
TGTGCCAGTAGTCCCGGACAGGGGACGATCTACGAGCAGTACTTC	CASSPGQGTIYEQYF	TRBV19	TRBJ2-7	TRBD1	few